Given below is one T cell receptor beta chain in context. Its target is unknown. The CDR3 regions of TCR beta were amplified from RNA transcripts. In the first-round RT-PCR of the TCR CDR3, the HTBI primer set was used. In TCRdb, the multiplex PCR reads were re-called with MiXCR into one record per CDR3 protein. The repertoire holds around 720,000 distinct CDR3 sequences, with 35% as singletons. The data are from a study of T cells in Graves' hyperthyroidism and ophthalmopathy. The wider study: The initial diagnosis was the point when peripheral blood was collected, ahead of any treatment. Broader study findings: In validation, the model predicted ophthalmopathy. These predictions came a median approximately 6.5 months before onset.

Per the germline V gene, CDR1 is MNHNS and CDR2 is SASEGT. The V and J ends lost 6 bases and 4 bases, in that order; junction bases with no gene match: 10. The length of the CDR3 is 15 residues. The sequencing input was blood. The chain has TRBV6-1 and TRBJ2-7; TRBD1 matches 9 bases. The clonotype originates from a middle-aged woman with Graves' hyperthyroidism. Written as DNA, the CDR3 is TGTGCCAGCAGGCTCGCGGACAGGGGATGGTACGAGCAGTACTTC. Translation: CASRLADRGWYEQYF.